This T cell receptor (beta chain) was identified in a study of blood T cell repertoires in COVID-19 (dated by TCRdb to the early 2020s). Turning to the overall study: Samples covering the acute and convalescent phases of COVID-19 were provided by collaborators in the United States, Italy and Spain. The prospective study material was composed of cDNA or gDNA derived from T cells, B-cell-depleted T cells, or PBMCs. Subjects who had been exposed to COVID-19, were actively infected with it, or had recovered from it provided the deeply sampled blood TCRbeta repertoires that made up the dataset. The repertoires were released in a freely available public database intended as a resource for research on the immune response to SARS-CoV-2. Samples were obtained from the ongoing ImmuneRACE study (first 160 participants) and from 950 to 1,500 subjects provided by 6 global collaborators. Nearly every sample came with metadata listing a de-identified subject ID, COVID-19 status, age in years and sex. Where available, HLA class I and class II types were taken from metadata supplied by the sample provider and were not determined by assay-based typing.

As regards this clone: No cognate antigen has been identified for it. The record has no base qualities; no much larger clone is one base away.

Trimmed from V: 5 bases; trimmed from J: 3 bases; junction bases lacking a gene match: 5. From a lookup of the germline V gene, CDR1 and CDR2 are MDHEN and SYDVKM. The CDR3 holds 16 amino acids from the cysteine to the phenylalanine. Only CDR3 DNA remains: 48 bases, in frame from the first base. Study-wide findings and limitations: Clinical and demographic metadata were provided uncurated, with the amount varying by source and participant.

The immunoSEQ Assay, a bias-controlled multiplex PCR, was used to amplify TCRbeta CDR3 regions from genomic DNA. The authors' pipeline ran thus. Nucleated cell counts per sample were estimated from amplification of reference gene primers within the assay. Sequence reads were collapsed and filtered to measure the absolute abundance of every unique TCRbeta CDR3 rearrangement. For each sample, productive Simpson clonality was calculated by taking the square root of Simpson's diversity index across productive rearrangements. TCRdb limited this immuneACCESS table to in-frame rearrangements with V and J called. A share of clones is missing; checked studies link under half to unresolved V genes, and the rest is unexplained. V, J and clone size reflect that table, while D and trimming were determined from the DNA. For this sample there are 110,000 to 150,000 clones; around 76% appear just once. The top ten constitute 3.5% to 4.5% of the sample.

The collaborating institutions used their own protocols to collect whole blood in K2EDTA tubes. For TCRbeta analysis, collaborators shipped samples as frozen whole blood, isolated PBMCs, or DNA extracted from either of those sample types. The V and J genes are TRBV28 and TRBJ2-3, and 13 junctional nucleotides match TRBD2. This clonotype was sampled from a man between 60 and 75 years old with acute or convalescent COVID-19. The sample taken for sequencing was peripheral blood. The base sequence is TGTGCCAGCAGTCTGGGGACTAGCGGGACGACAGATACGCAGTATTTT. Translation gives CASSLGTSGTTDTQYF.